The 3 T cell receptor beta chains below come from one sample, sequenced in a study of brain metastases from non-small cell lung cancer (dated by TCRdb to between 2017 and 2020). Library prep was done by the immunoSEQ multiplex PCR assay. Held by TCRdb, this immuneACCESS table contains in-frame sequences only and omits some clones. Under half of the omission traces to an unresolved V gene where checked; the cause of the rest is unknown. The sample data list over a thousand clones, and over 65% of these were observed just once. In total, the top ten clones hold more than 9% of the sample. What was sequenced was tumor-adjacent normal tissue. These receptors were obtained from a donor over 35 with non-small cell lung cancer.

The chain couples TRBV7-9 to TRBJ2-2; the match to TRBD2 covers 7 bases. The length of the CDR3 is 15 residues. Unmatched junction bases numbered 4, after V lost 6 bases and J lost 0 bases. Germline-derived CDR1 and CDR2 are SEHNR and FQNEAQ (reference sequence). The CDR3 is CASSPGLSNTGELFF. CDR3 DNA: TGTGCCAGCAGTCCGGGACTATCGAACACCGGGGAGCTGTTTTTT.

Only a few counts were recorded for this clone. The rearrangement joins TRBV5-6 to TRBJ1-4, with no clear D. Germline-derived CDR1 and CDR2 are SGHDT and YYEEEE. Trimming left V 0 bases short and J 7 bases short, with 7 bases between. The CDR3 runs to 13 residues. Written as DNA, the CDR3 is TGTGCCAGCAGCTTGGACCGAGGTGAAAAACTGTTTTTT. Translated, it gives CASSLDRGEKLFF. The full variable domain, completed using reference TRBV5-6 and TRBJ1-4, is DAGVTQSPTHLIKTRGQQVTLRCSPKSGHDTVSWYQQALGQGPQFIFQYYEEEERQRGNFPDRFSGHQFPNYSSELNVNALLLGDSALYLCASSLDRGEKLFFGSGTQLSVL.

This clone has only a few counts. This sequence joins TRBV6-5 and TRBJ2-3; TRBD2 agrees at 11 bases. After removal of 7 bases from V and 6 bases from J, the junction contained 9 bases not matched to a gene. The CDR3 has 15 amino acids. Germline V gene lookup returns CDR1 MNHEY and CDR2 SVGAGI. The CDR3 nucleotides read TGTGCCAGCACCATAACTAGCGGGAGAACGGATACGCAGTATTTT. Protein: CASTITSGRTDTQYF.